The subject of this entry is one T cell receptor (beta chain). The germline V gene has CDR1 ENHRY and CDR2 SYGVKD. Trimming cost V 10 bases and J 1 base; bases outside gene matches: 7. This CDR3 is built from 13 residues. RNA transcripts served as the template for amplifying TCR beta CDR3 regions. A first-round RT-PCR of the TCR CDR3 used the HTBI primer set. TCRdb fed the multiplex PCR reads into MiXCR, producing one record per CDR3 protein. The repertoire holds some 500,000 distinct CDR3 sequences, roughly 14% seen once, with 15% to 20% in the top ten. The entry originates in a study of T cells in Graves' hyperthyroidism and ophthalmopathy.

V and J are TRBV10-3 and TRBJ2-7, with TRBD1 matching over 7 bases. The TCR originated in a woman under 30 with Graves' hyperthyroidism. The sequenced sample was blood. In DNA, the CDR3 is TGTGCCACCCGAGGGGGCCCATCCTACGAGCAGTACGTC. This translates into CATRGGPSYEQYV.